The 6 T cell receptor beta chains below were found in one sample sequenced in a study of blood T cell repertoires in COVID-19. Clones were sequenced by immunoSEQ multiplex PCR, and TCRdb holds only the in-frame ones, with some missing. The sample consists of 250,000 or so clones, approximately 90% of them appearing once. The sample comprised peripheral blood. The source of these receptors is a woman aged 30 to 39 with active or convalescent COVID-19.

The CDR3 sequence is CASSQLGLSFHNEQFF. CDR3 coding DNA: TGTGCCAGCAGCCAACTGGGGCTCTCCTTCCACAATGAGCAGTTCTTC. V gene TRBV14 combines with J gene TRBJ2-1; D possibly corresponds to TRBD1 (5 bases). V shed 2 bases and J shed 5 bases, with 16 bases lying between them. This CDR3 is built from 16 residues. Germline CDR1 SGHDN, CDR2 FVKESK.

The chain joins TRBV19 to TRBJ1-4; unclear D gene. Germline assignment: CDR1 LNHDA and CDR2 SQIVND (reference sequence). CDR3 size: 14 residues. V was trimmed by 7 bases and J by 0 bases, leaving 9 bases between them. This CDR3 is CASTLSPTNEKLFF. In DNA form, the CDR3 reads TGTGCCAGTACTCTTAGTCCAACTAATGAAAAACTGTTTTTT.

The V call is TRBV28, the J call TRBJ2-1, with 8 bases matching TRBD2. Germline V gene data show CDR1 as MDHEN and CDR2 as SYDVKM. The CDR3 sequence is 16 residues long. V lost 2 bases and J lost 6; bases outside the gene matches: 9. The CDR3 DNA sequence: TGTGCCAGCAGTTTAACCGGGACCGGGGGGGTCAATGAGCAGTTCTTC. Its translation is CASSLTGTGGVNEQFF.

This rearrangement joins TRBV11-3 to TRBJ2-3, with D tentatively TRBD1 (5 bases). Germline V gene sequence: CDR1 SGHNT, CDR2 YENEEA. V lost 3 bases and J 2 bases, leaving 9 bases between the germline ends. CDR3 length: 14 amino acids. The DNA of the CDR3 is TGTGCCAGCAGCTTGACAGAGATCACAGATACGCAGTATTTT. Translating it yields CASSLTEITDTQYF.

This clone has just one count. In nucleotides, the CDR3 is TGTGCCAGCCGAACGACAAGGACAGATAAGTACGAGCAGTACTTC. Translating gives CASRTTRTDKYEQYF. V and J are TRBV27 and TRBJ2-7; TRBD1 is a possible D gene (6 bases). The CDR3 extends over 15 amino acids. Trimming pared 8 bases from V and 4 bases from J, leaving 21 bases between. CDR1 is MNHEY, CDR2 SMNVEV, per germline (reference sequence).

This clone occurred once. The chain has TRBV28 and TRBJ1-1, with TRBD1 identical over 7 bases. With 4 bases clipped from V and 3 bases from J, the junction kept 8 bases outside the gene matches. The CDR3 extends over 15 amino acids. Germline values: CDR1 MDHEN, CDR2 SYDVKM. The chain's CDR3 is CASSSPRQGDTEAFF. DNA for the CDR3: TGTGCCAGCAGTTCACCCCGACAGGGTGACACTGAAGCTTTCTTT.